The clone carrying this T cell receptor (beta chain) has a handful of counts. One end of the junction is discordant with germline, which a read error may explain. The data originate from a study of early T cells in non-severe SARS-CoV-2 infection. Each cDNA molecule carried a unique molecular identifier. TCRdb re-called the 5' RACE reads with MiXCR, one entry per CDR3 protein. The table lists 35,000 to 55,000 distinct CDR3 sequences, roughly 6.1% of them singletons, with less than 25% in the top ten. The sequence came from an adult who was a healthcare worker with PCR-confirmed SARS-CoV-2 infection or an uninfected control (not recorded which). Source: whole blood, taken at baseline.

In DNA form, the CDR3 reads TGTGCCACCAGTGATCCAGGGCGGACAGGGGACTACGAGCAGTATTTC. This translates into CATSDPGRTGDYEQYF. The gene calls are TRBV24-1 and TRBJ2-7; 9 bases are shared with TRBD1. CDR1 is KGHDR and CDR2 is SFDVKD in the germline V gene. The CDR3 has 16 residues.